The next 21 T cell receptor beta chains were all read from a single sample in a study of blood T cell repertoires in COVID-19. The assay was immunoSEQ multiplex PCR, and TCRdb's table has in-frame clones only and misses some. The sample carries roughly 230,000 clones, more than 65% recorded once. The sequenced sample was peripheral blood. The source is an elderly woman with acute or convalescent COVID-19.

The chain combines TRBV28 with TRBJ2-1; TRBD1 matches 11 bases. This CDR3 comprises 14 residues. Germline CDR1 reads MDHEN; CDR2 reads SYDVKM. Germline trimming cut 6 bases from V and 10 bases from J; bases unmatched to any gene: 8. CDR3 in amino acids: CASSHSGTGGEQFF. CDR3 bases: TGTGCCAGCAGCCACTCCGGGACAGGGGGAGAGCAGTTCTTC. Drawing the rest from reference TRBV28 and TRBJ2-1, the complete variable domain is DVKVTQSSRYLVKRTGEKVFLECVQDMDHENMFWYRQDPGLGLRLIYFSYDVKMKEKGDIPEGYSVSREKKERFSLILESASTNQTSMYLCASSHSGTGGEQFFGPGTRLTVL.

The chain uses TRBV3-1 (or the pseudogene TRBV3-2) and TRBJ2-7; a possible D gene is TRBD1 (5 bases). Germline CDR1 LGHDT, CDR2 YNNKEL (reference sequence). The CDR3 extends over 12 amino acids. V was shortened by 1 base and J by 8 bases, with 9 bases between the two germline ends. Written as DNA, the CDR3 is TGTGCCAGCAGCCAAGTCAGGGCCAAGCAGTACTTC. Its translation is CASSQVRAKQYF.

This chain links TRBV5-8 with TRBJ2-2; a possible D gene is TRBD2 (6 bases). The CDR3 has 14 amino acids. V was clipped by 5 bases and J by 4 bases, with 12 bases between them. The germline V gene encodes CDR1 SGHTS and CDR2 YDEGEE. The CDR3 DNA reads as TGTGCCAGCAGTCCTCTCGGGGGCACCGGGGAGCTGTTTTTT. This codes for CASSPLGGTGELFF.

The chain recombines TRBV11-1 with TRBJ2-5; D call uncertain. Germline V lookup: CDR1 SGHAT, CDR2 FQDESV (reference sequence). The CDR3 consists of 16 residues. Trimming stripped 1 base from V and 3 bases from J, with 15 bases between. CDR3 residues: CASSLVGGGGKETQYF. In nucleotides, the CDR3 is TGTGCCAGCAGCTTAGTAGGCGGCGGCGGCAAAGAGACCCAGTACTTC.

This clone was seen once. V is TRBV3-1 (or the pseudogene TRBV3-2) and J is TRBJ2-3; 8 nucleotides match TRBD2. Germline V lookup: CDR1 LGHDT, CDR2 YNNKEL (reference sequence). V dropped 3 bases and J dropped 3; count of bases not matched to a gene: 5. CDR3 size: 15 residues. The CDR3 DNA reads as TGTGCCAGCAGCCAGGTCGGGGGGGTTACAGATACGCAGTATTTT. Its translation is CASSQVGGVTDTQYF.

This sequence joins TRBV11-2 and TRBJ2-3; TRBD2 matches at 14 bases. The CDR3 consists of 16 residues. Germline assignment: CDR1 SGHAT and CDR2 FQNNGV. Losses at the gene ends were 5 bases for V and 5 bases for J; bases not matched to a gene: 6. CDR3 in amino acids: CASSKETSGGVDTQYF. The DNA for the CDR3 is TGTGCCAGCAGCAAAGAGACTAGCGGGGGGGTAGATACGCAGTATTTT.

This clone was counted between two and nine times. J is TRBJ1-6 and V is TRBV18; 9 bases fit TRBD1. The CDR3 loop spans 15 amino acids. Trimming removed 2 bases from V and 9 bases from J; junction bases left unmatched: 5. The germline V gene has CDR1 KGHSH and CDR2 LQKENI. CDR3 sequence (DNA): TGTGCCAGCTCACCATCCCGGGACAGGGCTTCACCCCTCCACTTT. Residues: CASSPSRDRASPLHF.

The V gene is TRBV2, the J gene TRBJ1-4, with D possibly being TRBD1 (6 bases). Trimming left V 6 bases short and J 4 bases short, with 12 bases between. CDR3 length: 14 residues. CDR1 and CDR2 (germline): SNHLY, FYNNEI. The CDR3 protein is CASRLDSLNEKLFF. The CDR3 coding sequence is TGTGCCAGCAGACTGGACAGCCTTAATGAAAAACTGTTTTTT.

The J gene is TRBJ2-5, the V gene TRBV7-8; 15 bases are a match to TRBD2. Germline V gives CDR1 SGHVS, CDR2 FQNEAQ. The CDR3 has 16 amino acids. V shed 4 bases and J 2 bases; nucleotides not matched to a gene: 2. CDR3 sequence: CASSSGLAGGQETQYF. In nucleotides, the CDR3 is TGTGCCAGCAGCTCGGGACTAGCGGGGGGACAAGAGACCCAGTACTTC. Filled out from reference TRBV7-8 and TRBJ2-5, the complete variable domain reads GAGVSQSPRYKVAKRGQDVALRCDPISGHVSLFWYQQALGQGPEFLTYFQNEAQLDKSGLPSDRFFAERPEGSVSTLKIQRTQQEDSAVYLCASSSGLAGGQETQYFGPGTRLLVL.

The chain links TRBV11-2 to TRBJ1-1, with D perhaps TRBD1 (6 bases). Trimming shortened V by 7 bases and J by 2 bases, and 11 bases separated the two germline ends. This CDR3 has 13 residues. The germline V gene encodes CDR1 SGHAT and CDR2 FQNNGV. In DNA, the CDR3 is TGTGCCAGCACAGGGGTTTACAACACTGAAGCTTTCTTT. Translating gives CASTGVYNTEAFF. Supplemented by reference TRBV11-2 and TRBJ1-1, the full variable domain reads EAGVAQSPRYKIIEKRQSVAFWCNPISGHATLYWYQQILGQGPKLLIQFQNNGVVDDSQLPKDRFSAERLKGVDSTLKIQPAKLEDSAVYLCASTGVYNTEAFFGQGTRLTVV.

This clone has a single count. This sequence joins TRBV4-1 and TRBJ2-2; 8 bases agree with TRBD1. The J segment lost 7 bases and the V segment lost 1 base, leaving 5 bases of the junction unmatched. The CDR3 loop spans 15 amino acids. The germline V gene encodes CDR1 MGHRA and CDR2 YSYEKL. This CDR3 is CASSQGTGTIGELFF. The CDR3 DNA follows: TGCGCCAGCAGCCAAGGGACAGGGACCATCGGGGAGCTGTTTTTT.

V gene TRBV5-1 combines with J gene TRBJ2-2; a possible D gene is TRBD1 (5 bases). Germline loops: CDR1 SGHRS, CDR2 YFSETQ. This CDR3 contains 16 residues. V lost 5 bases to trimming and J lost 2 bases, with 16 bases between them. The CDR3 loop reads CASRAGRGLNTGELFF. DNA for the CDR3: TGCGCCAGCAGGGCTGGAAGGGGCCTTAACACCGGGGAGCTGTTTTTT.

The chain links TRBV5-4 to TRBJ1-6; D may be TRBD1 (6 bases). V dropped 3 bases and J dropped 7 bases, with 8 bases sitting between them. The germline V gene has CDR1 SGHNT and CDR2 YYREEE (reference sequence). This CDR3 spans 13 amino acids. CDR3 in DNA: TGTGCCAGCAGCTACCAGGGGAATTCACCCCTCCACTTT. Residues: CASSYQGNSPLHF.

V gene TRBV9 combines with J gene TRBJ1-2, with TRBD1 matching 9 bases. V was clipped by 2 bases and J by 8 bases; unmatched bases: 10. CDR1 is SGDLS, CDR2 YYNGEE, per germline. The CDR3 loop spans 15 amino acids. The CDR3 DNA sequence: TGTGCCAGCAGCGTTGATCTCGGGACAGGGTACGGCTACACCTTC. It codes for CASSVDLGTGYGYTF.

This chain links TRBV6-2 or TRBV6-3 with TRBJ2-1; maybe TRBD1 (6 bases). CDR1 is MNHEY, CDR2 SVGEGT, per germline. V was cut by 2 bases and J by 0 bases, with 8 bases left in between. This CDR3 has 15 amino acids. The CDR3 reads CASSYGQISYNEQFF. The CDR3 DNA is TGTGCCAGCAGTTACGGACAGATCTCCTACAATGAGCAGTTCTTC.

For this clone: Other DNA sequences in this sample translate to the same CDR3. The genes are TRBV6-5 and TRBJ2-7; TRBD1 aligns across 7 bases. Trimming took 4 bases from V and 1 from J; bases not matched to a gene: 4. The CDR3 length is 14 residues. CDR1 and CDR2 from the germline V gene are MNHEY and SVGAGI. This CDR3 reads CASSFKTGSYEQYF. As DNA, the CDR3 is TGTGCCAGCAGTTTCAAGACAGGGTCCTACGAGCAGTACTTC.

The rearrangement uses TRBV19 and TRBJ2-7; D may be TRBD2 (5 bases). The CDR3 consists of 15 residues. CDR1 LNHDA and CDR2 SQIVND come from the germline V gene (reference sequence). V dropped 0 bases and J dropped 2 bases, with 11 bases sitting between them. This CDR3 is CASSIEPDGTYEQYF. The CDR3 bases are TGTGCCAGTAGTATAGAGCCAGACGGGACCTACGAGCAGTACTTC.

The rearrangement joins TRBV5-1 to TRBJ2-3, with TRBD2 identical over 11 bases. CDR1 is SGHRS, CDR2 YFSETQ, per germline. The V segment lost 5 bases and the J segment 2 bases; nucleotides outside the gene matches: 7. The CDR3 length is 16 residues. CDR3 sequence reads: CASRRGSGGATDTQYF. The CDR3 DNA follows: TGCGCCAGCAGAAGAGGTAGCGGGGGGGCCACAGATACGCAGTATTTT.

The DNA for the CDR3 is TGTGCCAGCAGTAGTGGGGCAAATCAGCCCCAGCATTTT. This sequence encodes CASSSGANQPQHF. J is TRBJ1-5 and V is TRBV2; possible D gene TRBD1, 5 bases. The CDR3 spans 13 residues. V was trimmed by 5 bases and J by 4 bases, leaving 9 bases between them. Germline CDR1 reads SNHLY; CDR2 reads FYNNEI.

The chain employs TRBV5-1 and TRBJ1-1; D may be TRBD1 (6 bases). Germline CDR1 is SGHRS and CDR2 is YFSETQ. V lost 2 bases to trimming and J lost 1 base, with 15 bases between them. The CDR3 is made up of 16 amino acids. The CDR3 region is CASSFFTGTRNTEAFF. CDR3 nucleotides: TGCGCCAGCAGCTTTTTCACCGGGACAAGGAACACTGAAGCTTTCTTT.

The chain uses TRBV6-5 and TRBJ1-3; D may be TRBD1 (5 bases). V lost 2 bases and J 3 bases, leaving 11 bases between the germline ends. Germline V gene data show CDR1 as MNHEY and CDR2 as SVGAGI. The CDR3 covers 15 residues. CDR3 coding DNA: TGTGCCAGCAGTTACAGGGGCGCGGATGGAAACACCATATATTTT. This codes for CASSYRGADGNTIYF.